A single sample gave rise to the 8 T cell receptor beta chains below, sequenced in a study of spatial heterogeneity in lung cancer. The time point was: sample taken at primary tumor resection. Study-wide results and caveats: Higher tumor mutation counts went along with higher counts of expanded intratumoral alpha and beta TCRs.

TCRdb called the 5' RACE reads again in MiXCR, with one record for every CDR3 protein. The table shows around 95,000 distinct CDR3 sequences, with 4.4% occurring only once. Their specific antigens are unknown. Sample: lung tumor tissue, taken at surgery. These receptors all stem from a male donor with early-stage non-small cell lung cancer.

CDR3 protein: CASSGDRRHTF. CDR3 nucleotide sequence: TGTGCCAGCAGTGGGGACAGGAGGCACACCTTC. V and J are TRBV25-1 and TRBJ1-2; 8 bases fit TRBD1. The CDR3 consists of 11 residues. Per germline, CDR1 MGHDK and CDR2 SYGVNS. V gave up 4 bases and J gave up 12 bases; unmatched junction bases: 4.

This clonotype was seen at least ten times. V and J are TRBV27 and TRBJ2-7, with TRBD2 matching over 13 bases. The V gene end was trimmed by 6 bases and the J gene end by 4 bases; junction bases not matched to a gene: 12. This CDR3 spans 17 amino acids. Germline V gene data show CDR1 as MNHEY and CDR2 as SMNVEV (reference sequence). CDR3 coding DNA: TGTGCCAGCAGCCTCGCTTACCGGACTAGCGGGAGTTACGAGCAGTACTTC. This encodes CASSLAYRTSGSYEQYF.

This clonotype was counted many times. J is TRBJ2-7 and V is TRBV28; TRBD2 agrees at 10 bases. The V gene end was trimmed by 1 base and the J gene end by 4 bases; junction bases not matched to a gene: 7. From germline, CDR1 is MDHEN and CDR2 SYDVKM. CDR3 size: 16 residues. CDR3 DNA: TGTGCCAGCAGTTTATCCCCCGGACTAGCGGTATACGAGCAGTACTTC. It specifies CASSLSPGLAVYEQYF.

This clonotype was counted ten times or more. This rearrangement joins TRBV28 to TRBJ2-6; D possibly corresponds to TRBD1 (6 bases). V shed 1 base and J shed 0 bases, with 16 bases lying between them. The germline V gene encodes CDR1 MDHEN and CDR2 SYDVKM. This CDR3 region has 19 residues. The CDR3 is CASSLYNRAGHSGANVLTF. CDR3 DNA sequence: TGTGCCAGCAGTTTATACAACAGGGCGGGCCACTCTGGGGCCAACGTCCTGACTTTC.

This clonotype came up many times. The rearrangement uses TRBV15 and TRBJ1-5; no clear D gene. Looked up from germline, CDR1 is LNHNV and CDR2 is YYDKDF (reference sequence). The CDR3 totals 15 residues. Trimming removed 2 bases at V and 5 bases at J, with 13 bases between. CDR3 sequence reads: CATSRKKDGDQPQHF. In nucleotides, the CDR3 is TGTGCCACCAGCAGAAAGAAGGACGGGGATCAGCCCCAGCATTTT.

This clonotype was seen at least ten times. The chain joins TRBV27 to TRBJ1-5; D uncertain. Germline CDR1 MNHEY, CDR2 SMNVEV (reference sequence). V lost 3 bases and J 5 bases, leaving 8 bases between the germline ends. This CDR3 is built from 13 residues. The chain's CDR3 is CASSLWSDQPQHF. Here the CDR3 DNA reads TGTGCCAGCAGTTTGTGGAGTGATCAGCCCCAGCATTTT.

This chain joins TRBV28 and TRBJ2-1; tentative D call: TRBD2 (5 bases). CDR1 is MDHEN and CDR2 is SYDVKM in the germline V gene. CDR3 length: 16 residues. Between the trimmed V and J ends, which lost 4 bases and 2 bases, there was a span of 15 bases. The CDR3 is CASSSSAALPYNEQFF. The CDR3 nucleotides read TGTGCCAGCAGTTCCTCAGCGGCTTTACCCTACAATGAGCAGTTCTTC.

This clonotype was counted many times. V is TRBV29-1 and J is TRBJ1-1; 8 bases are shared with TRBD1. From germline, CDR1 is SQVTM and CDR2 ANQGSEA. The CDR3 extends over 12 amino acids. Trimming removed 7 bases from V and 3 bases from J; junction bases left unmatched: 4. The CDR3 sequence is CSGETGDTEAFF. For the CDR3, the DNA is TGCAGCGGTGAGACAGGGGACACTGAAGCTTTCTTT.